A single sample gave rise to the 13 T cell receptor beta chains below, sequenced in a study of human T cells and chemical hapten exposure (dated by TCRdb to about 2021). The sample's time point label, decoded: healthy volunteer bleed at 6 weeks. Total RNA was extracted from unfractionated whole blood collected in Tempus Blood RNA tubes. Receptors were amplified or captured by RACE. The reads were generated on a NextSeq 500. The public reads were run again by TCRdb, first through fastp at Q25 and then through MiXCR, and only productive beta chains were kept. When rows share a CDR3 protein, they turn into one entry using the most common DNA and genes. For this sample there are 65,000 or so distinct CDR3 sequences; approximately 6.5% appear just once. Roughly 3.4% of the sample is taken by the ten largest. The sample consisted of whole blood. The receptors come from a female donor in good health. Some clones in this sample may be carry-over from other donors' samples.

Of note for this clonotype: Since a much larger clone is just one base distant, this may be a read error. The CDR3 region is CASSLEPANTEAFF. DNA for the CDR3: TGTGCCAGCAGCTTAGAGCCAGCCAACACTGAAGCTTTCTTT. The V gene is TRBV7-2, the J gene TRBJ1-1; D call uncertain. CDR1 and CDR2 from the germline V gene are SGHTA and FQGNSA. CDR3 length: 14 amino acids. With 1 base removed from V and 2 bases from J, the gap between germline ends came to 8 bases.

This clonotype was observed a handful of times. The V call is TRBV10-3, the J call TRBJ2-5; D gene uncertain. Trimming took 10 bases from V and 1 from J, leaving 13 bases between them. Germline V CDR1 and CDR2: ENHRY, SYGVKD. The length of the CDR3 is 13 residues. The CDR3, as DNA: TGTGCCACCCGCGGCCAGTCCCAAGAGACCCAGTACTTC. Protein sequence: CATRGQSQETQYF.

This clonotype was picked up a small number of times. This chain uses TRBV19 with TRBJ1-5; D is unclear. V was cut by 1 base and J by 4 bases, with 11 bases left in between. CDR3 length: 15 amino acids. Germline V lookup: CDR1 LNHDA, CDR2 SQIVND (reference sequence). This CDR3 reads CASSIGSLGNQPQHF. The DNA for the CDR3 is TGTGCCAGTAGTATAGGGTCCCTGGGGAATCAGCCCCAGCATTTT.

There are a few counts of this clonotype. The chain has TRBV28 and TRBJ2-3; D remains ambiguous. Trimming cost V 6 bases and J 1 base, with 11 bases left between them. The CDR3 consists of 14 residues. From germline, CDR1 is MDHEN and CDR2 SYDVKM. The CDR3: CASRDPRGTDTQYF. The CDR3 nucleotides are TGTGCCAGCAGGGACCCAAGGGGCACAGATACGCAGTATTTT.

This clonotype has just a few counts. The V gene is TRBV20-1, the J gene TRBJ2-3; 7 bases line up with TRBD2. The V gene's germline CDR1 is DFQATT and CDR2 SNEGSKA (reference sequence). CDR3 length equals 15 residues. J lost 3 bases, V lost 0 bases, and 6 bases had no gene match. DNA for the CDR3: TGCAGTGCTAGAGATCTGGGCGGGAGTACAGATACGCAGTATTTT. It is translated as CSARDLGGSTDTQYF.

This clonotype was seen repeatedly, ten times or more. The chain combines TRBV4-1 with TRBJ2-5; 7 nucleotides line up with TRBD1. The CDR3 extends over 15 amino acids. Germline V gives CDR1 MGHRA, CDR2 YSYEKL. With 0 bases clipped from V and 2 bases from J, the junction kept 3 bases outside the gene matches. The CDR3 DNA follows: TGCGCCAGCAGCCAAGATAGGGGACAGCAAGAGACCCAGTACTTC. Its protein product is CASSQDRGQQETQYF.

This clonotype was seen repeatedly, ten times or more. The rearrangement joins TRBV20-1 to TRBJ2-3; no clear D. V was trimmed by 0 bases and J by 4 bases, leaving 8 bases between them. Germline values: CDR1 DFQATT, CDR2 SNEGSKA (reference sequence). This CDR3 has 13 amino acids. Written as DNA, the CDR3 is TGCAGTGCTAGAGATACCCGGCCAGATACGCAGTATTTT. Residues: CSARDTRPDTQYF.

The V and J genes are TRBV5-4 and TRBJ1-1; 10 bases are a match to TRBD1. From germline, CDR1 is SGHNT and CDR2 YYREEE (reference sequence). Losses at the gene ends were 3 bases for V and 4 bases for J; bases not matched to a gene: 3. This CDR3 is built from 14 residues. CDR3 in amino acids: CASSWGDRGTEAFF. The CDR3 DNA follows: TGTGCCAGCAGCTGGGGGGACAGGGGCACTGAAGCTTTCTTT.

This clonotype was observed a few times. The J gene is TRBJ2-5, the V gene TRBV10-3; a possible D gene is TRBD1 (7 bases). Trimming removed 3 bases at V and 5 bases at J, with 10 bases between. Germline CDR1 reads ENHRY; CDR2 reads SYGVKD. The CDR3 has 13 amino acids. CDR3 coding DNA: TGTGCCATCAGTGACCCAGGGGGGGAGACCCAGTACTTC. Its protein product is CAISDPGGETQYF.

This clonotype came up many times. The chain recombines TRBV11-2 with TRBJ2-7; no clear D. This CDR3 is built from 14 residues. The V gene's germline CDR1 is SGHAT and CDR2 FQNNGV. The germline V and J ends were trimmed by 3 bases and 2 bases, with 11 bases remaining between them. CDR3 residues: CASSLVDRPYEQYF. CDR3 DNA sequence: TGTGCCAGCAGCTTGGTGGACCGGCCCTACGAGCAGTACTTC.

This clonotype has at least ten counts. The chain is built from TRBV12-3 or TRBV12-4 and TRBJ2-7; D remains unclear. The V gene lost 3 bases and the J gene lost 5 bases, with 5 bases spanning the gap. There are 11 residues in the CDR3. The chain's CDR3 is CASSLSNEQYF. CDR3 in DNA: TGTGCCAGCAGTTTGTCTAACGAGCAGTACTTC.

CDR3 loop: CAQRKGNYGYTF. The CDR3, as DNA: TGTGCCCAGCGGAAGGGGAACTATGGCTACACCTTC. The genes are TRBV7-2 and TRBJ1-2, with D possibly TRBD1 on 5 matching bases. Trimming shortened V by 11 bases and J by 2 bases, and 12 bases separated the two germline ends. Germline V gene sequence: CDR1 SGHTA, CDR2 FQGNSA. The CDR3 is 12 amino acids.

Ten or more counts support this clonotype. CDR3: CASSYDRAVYYEQYF. The CDR3 DNA follows: TGTGCCAGCAGTTACGACAGGGCTGTCTACTACGAGCAGTACTTC. This chain links TRBV6-6 with TRBJ2-7, with 7 positions matching TRBD1. Germline V gene lookup returns CDR1 MNHNY and CDR2 SVGAGI (reference sequence). Trimming removed 2 bases from V and 3 bases from J; junction bases left unmatched: 7. The CDR3 spans 15 residues.